This passage covers 20 T cell receptor beta chains from one sample sequenced in a study of blood T cell repertoires in COVID-19 (dated by TCRdb to 2018 to 2020). The library was generated by the immunoSEQ multiplex PCR assay. The table comes from immuneACCESS by way of TCRdb, which keeps in-frame sequences with V and J called. Part of the clones is missing from these tables; in studies checked, under half for an unresolved V gene and the rest for unknown reasons. This sample holds 250,000 to 350,000 clones; roughly 87% were observed only once. The ten largest account for roughly 2.2% of the sample. Sequenced input: peripheral blood. The receptors come from a woman aged 45-60 years who had recovered from COVID-19.

The J gene is TRBJ1-2, the V gene TRBV20-1; no definite D call. The CDR3 loop spans 11 amino acids. Germline lookup yields CDR1 DFQATT and CDR2 SNEGSKA (reference sequence). The CDR3: CSTVIEFDYTF. CDR3 DNA: TGCAGCACGGTGATTGAGTTTGACTACACCTTC.

This chain connects TRBV7-9 to TRBJ2-5; 9 nucleotides agree with TRBD1. The trim removed 6 bases at V and 5 bases at J, leaving 10 bases unmatched. This CDR3 region has 15 residues. The germline CDR1 and CDR2 sequences are SEHNR and FQNEAQ (reference sequence). The CDR3 bases are TGTGCCAGCAGTTACCACAGGGGGCGCGGGGAGACCCAGTACTTC. This translates into CASSYHRGRGETQYF.

This clone was detected a few times. The CDR3 DNA reads as TGTGCCACGTCACGGGGGACCTCCTACGAGCAGTACTTC. Translation: CATSRGTSYEQYF. V gene TRBV15 combines with J gene TRBJ2-7, with D possibly being TRBD2 (6 bases). The CDR3 is 13 amino acids. Trimming took off 9 bases at V and 0 bases at J, with 12 bases between the two ends. CDR1 is LNHNV and CDR2 is YYDKDF in the germline V gene (reference sequence).

V is TRBV19 and J is TRBJ1-4; 10 positions match TRBD1. Germline-derived CDR1 and CDR2 are LNHDA and SQIVND (reference sequence). The CDR3 length is 16 residues. Trimming at V came to 4 bases and at J to 7 bases, leaving 9 bases not matched to a gene. The CDR3 nucleotides are TGTGCCAGTAGTACCGCCTGGGACAGGGGAGGTGAAAAACTGTTTTTT. This codes for CASSTAWDRGGEKLFF.

The rearrangement joins TRBV7-9 to TRBJ2-7; 8 nucleotides match TRBD1. The CDR3 runs 15 residues. The V and J ends lost 5 bases and 5 bases, in that order; junction bases with no gene match: 11. Germline CDR1 SEHNR, CDR2 FQNEAQ (reference sequence). The CDR3 DNA follows: TGTGCCAGCAGCCAAGGAACAGGGGGACGCAACGAGCAGTACTTC. This translates into CASSQGTGGRNEQYF.

The chain links TRBV27 to TRBJ2-7; 8 bases match TRBD1. V lost 10 bases to trimming and J lost 4 bases; unmatched junction nucleotides: 18. There are 16 residues in the CDR3. Germline V gene sequence: CDR1 MNHEY, CDR2 SMNVEV (reference sequence). The CDR3 nucleotides are TGTGCCACCCAGCGGTTCGGGACAGGATCGAGTTACGAGCAGTACTTC. Its protein is CATQRFGTGSSYEQYF.

The chain carries TRBV28 and TRBJ2-7, with 7 nucleotides matching TRBD1. CDR1 is MDHEN, CDR2 SYDVKM, per germline. The CDR3 is made up of 14 amino acids. V was clipped by 6 bases and J by 3 bases; unmatched bases: 8. The DNA for the CDR3 is TGTGCCAGCAGAGTGACAGGGCCGGGCTACGAGCAGTACTTC. Translated: CASRVTGPGYEQYF. Complete variable domain (other parts from reference TRBV28 and TRBJ2-7): DVKVTQSSRYLVKRTGEKVFLECVQDMDHENMFWYRQDPGLGLRLIYFSYDVKMKEKGDIPEGYSVSREKKERFSLILESASTNQTSMYLCASRVTGPGYEQYFGPGTRLTVT.

In this sample, this clone turned up many times. The gene calls are TRBV4-3 and TRBJ1-1, with D perhaps TRBD1 (6 bases). The CDR3 is made up of 13 amino acids. The germline V gene has CDR1 LGHNA and CDR2 YSLEER. V was clipped by 4 bases and J by 5 bases, with 11 bases between them. For the CDR3, the DNA is TGCGCCAGCAGCCGGAATGGACAGACTGAAGCTTTCTTT. This translates into CASSRNGQTEAFF.

V and J are TRBV2 and TRBJ1-2, with 8 bases fitting TRBD1. Trimming removed 3 bases from V and 0 bases from J; junction bases left unmatched: 3. Germline lookup yields CDR1 SNHLY and CDR2 FYNNEI. The CDR3 is 15 amino acids. CDR3 amino acids: CASSDWTGTNYGYTF. The DNA of the CDR3 is TGTGCCAGCAGTGACTGGACAGGGACTAACTATGGCTACACCTTC.

The table lists this clone with a count of one. This CDR3 is also generated by other DNA sequences in the sample. V usage is TRBV18 and J usage is TRBJ2-5, with no clear D. The germline V and J ends were trimmed by 3 bases and 5 bases, with 10 bases remaining between them. Looked up from germline, CDR1 is KGHSH and CDR2 is LQKENI. This CDR3 spans 13 amino acids. The CDR3 sequence is CASSPPSGETQYF. As DNA, the CDR3 is TGTGCCAGCTCACCGCCTTCCGGTGAGACCCAGTACTTC.

This CDR3 is CASSEISNYGYTF. CDR3 bases: TGTGCCAGCAGTGAAATAAGCAACTATGGCTACACCTTC. The V call is TRBV2, the J call TRBJ1-2; D ambiguous. From germline, CDR1 is SNHLY and CDR2 FYNNEI. Trimming took 2 bases from V and 2 from J, leaving 6 bases between them. CDR3 length: 13 residues.

The J gene is TRBJ2-1, the V gene TRBV9; D perhaps matches TRBD1 (6 bases). The CDR3 has 14 amino acids. Germline V gives CDR1 SGDLS, CDR2 YYNGEE. V dropped 1 base and J dropped 4 bases, with 9 bases sitting between them. The CDR3 spells CASSVNRAYNEQFF. CDR3 nucleotides: TGTGCCAGCAGCGTAAACAGGGCTTACAATGAGCAGTTCTTC.

The gene calls are TRBV5-1 and TRBJ2-7; perhaps TRBD1 as D (6 bases). The CDR3 runs 12 residues. Trimming shortened V by 5 bases and J by 7 bases, and 13 bases separated the two germline ends. Germline CDR1 reads SGHRS; CDR2 reads YFSETQ. The CDR3 reads CASSYTGQEQYF. The CDR3 nucleotides read TGCGCCAGCAGTTACACAGGGCAGGAGCAGTACTTC.

V usage is TRBV5-1 and J usage is TRBJ2-7; no reliable D call. Germline CDR1 and CDR2: SGHRS and YFSETQ. CDR3 size: 14 residues. V gave up 4 bases and J gave up 0 bases, with 11 bases separating them. The CDR3 region has the DNA TGCGCCAGCAGCCTGGCGTCTACCTCCTACGAGCAGTACTTC. Translating gives CASSLASTSYEQYF.

Only a few counts were recorded for this clone. The chain employs TRBV6-6 and TRBJ1-2; TRBD1 is a possible D gene (5 bases). This CDR3 comprises 11 residues. Trimming removed 5 bases from V and 10 bases from J, with 11 bases in between. Germline values: CDR1 MNHNY, CDR2 SVGAGI (reference sequence). The chain's CDR3 is CASSSSTDYTF. In DNA form, the CDR3 reads TGTGCCAGCAGTAGCTCGACAGACTACACCTTC.

V usage is TRBV2 and J usage is TRBJ1-1, with D hard to call. The CDR3 totals 12 residues. Germline assignment: CDR1 SNHLY and CDR2 FYNNEI. V was cut by 5 bases and J by 0 bases, with 4 bases left in between. The DNA for the CDR3 is TGTGCCAGCAGTCTAATGAACACTGAAGCTTTCTTT. It translates to CASSLMNTEAFF.

This clone was recorded at least ten times. The V gene is TRBV29-1, the J gene TRBJ2-2, with TRBD2 matching over 15 bases. V shed 6 bases and J 7 bases; nucleotides not matched to a gene: 6. CDR1 and CDR2 from the germline V gene are SQVTM and ANQGSEA. The CDR3 has 15 residues. The DNA for the CDR3 is TGCAGCGTCGGGACTAGCGGGAGGTTTGGCGGGGAGCTGTTTTTT. It encodes CSVGTSGRFGGELFF.

The rearrangement joins TRBV7-2 to TRBJ1-1; D gene unclear. Per the germline V gene, CDR1 is SGHTA and CDR2 is FQGNSA. V gave up 6 bases and J gave up 1 base, with 15 bases separating them. The CDR3 covers 15 residues. This chain's CDR3 is CASSFYGNRNTEAFF. CDR3 in DNA: TGTGCCAGCAGTTTTTACGGTAACCGGAACACTGAAGCTTTCTTT.

The rearrangement links TRBV5-1 to TRBJ1-6; TRBD1 might be the D (5 bases). This CDR3 region has 11 residues. The V gene lost 3 bases and the J gene lost 16 bases, with 11 bases spanning the gap. Germline CDR1 reads SGHRS; CDR2 reads YFSETQ. CDR3 nucleotide sequence: TGCGCCAGCAGCTATCAGGGTCTACTCCACTTT. It yields the protein CASSYQGLLHF.

The chain joins TRBV12-3 or TRBV12-4 to TRBJ1-2, with D possibly matching TRBD1 (5 bases). Deletions cut 6 bases from V and 4 bases from J, with 12 bases between. The CDR3 is made up of 13 amino acids. The CDR3 sequence: CASSSDTRYGYTF. CDR3 bases: TGTGCCAGCAGCTCGGACACTCGCTATGGCTACACCTTC.